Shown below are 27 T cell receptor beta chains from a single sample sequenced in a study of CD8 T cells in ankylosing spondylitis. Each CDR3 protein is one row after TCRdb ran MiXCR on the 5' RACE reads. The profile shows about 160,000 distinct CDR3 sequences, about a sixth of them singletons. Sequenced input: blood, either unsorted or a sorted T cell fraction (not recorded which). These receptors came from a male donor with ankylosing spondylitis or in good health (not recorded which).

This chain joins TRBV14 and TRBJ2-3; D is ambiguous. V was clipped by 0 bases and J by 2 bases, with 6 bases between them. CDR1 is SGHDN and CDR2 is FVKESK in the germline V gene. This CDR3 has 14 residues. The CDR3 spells CASSQETVTDTQYF. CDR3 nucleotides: TGTGCCAGCAGCCAAGAAACGGTCACAGATACGCAGTATTTT. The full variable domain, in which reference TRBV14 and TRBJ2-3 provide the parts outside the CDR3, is EAGVTQFPSHSVIEKGQTVTLRCDPISGHDNLYWYRRVMGKEIKFLLHFVKESKQDESGMPNNRFLAERTGGTYSTLKVQPAELEDSGVYFCASSQETVTDTQYFGPGTRLTVL.

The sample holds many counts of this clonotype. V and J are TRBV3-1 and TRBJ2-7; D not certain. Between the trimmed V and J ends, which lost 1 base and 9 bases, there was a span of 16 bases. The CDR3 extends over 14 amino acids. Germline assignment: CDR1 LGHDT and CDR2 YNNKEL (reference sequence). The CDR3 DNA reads TGTGCCAGCAGCCAAGTATTGGCCCCCTTCCGGCAGTACTTC. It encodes CASSQVLAPFRQYF.

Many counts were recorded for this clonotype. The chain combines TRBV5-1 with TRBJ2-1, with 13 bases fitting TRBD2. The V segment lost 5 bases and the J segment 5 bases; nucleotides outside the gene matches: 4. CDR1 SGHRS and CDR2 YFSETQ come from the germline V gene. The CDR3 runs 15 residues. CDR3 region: CASRGTSGIDNEQFF. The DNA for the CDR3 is TGCGCCAGCAGGGGGACTAGCGGGATCGACAATGAGCAGTTCTTC.

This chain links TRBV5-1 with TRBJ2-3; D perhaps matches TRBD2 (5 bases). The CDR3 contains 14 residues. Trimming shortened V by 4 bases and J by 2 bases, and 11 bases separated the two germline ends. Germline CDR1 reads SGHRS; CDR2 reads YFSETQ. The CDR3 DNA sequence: TGCGCCAGCAGCACGGGGTCGAACACAGATACGCAGTATTTT. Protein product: CASSTGSNTDTQYF.

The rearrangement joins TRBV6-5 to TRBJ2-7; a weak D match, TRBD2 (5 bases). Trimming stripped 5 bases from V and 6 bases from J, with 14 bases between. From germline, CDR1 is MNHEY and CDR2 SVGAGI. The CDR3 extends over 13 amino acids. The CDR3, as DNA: TGTGCCAGCAGTACCTCTGGACTTCTCGAGCAGTACTTC. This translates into CASSTSGLLEQYF.

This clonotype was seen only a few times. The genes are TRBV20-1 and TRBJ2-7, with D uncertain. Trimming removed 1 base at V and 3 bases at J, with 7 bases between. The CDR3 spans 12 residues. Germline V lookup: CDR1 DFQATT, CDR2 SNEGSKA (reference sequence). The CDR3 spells CSARATFYEQYF. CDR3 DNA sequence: TGCAGTGCTAGAGCCACTTTCTACGAGCAGTACTTC.

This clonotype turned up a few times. The CDR3 region is CSADSRSYNEQFF. The CDR3 DNA reads TGCAGCGCCGACAGTCGCTCCTACAATGAGCAGTTCTTC. The chain recombines TRBV29-1 with TRBJ2-1; a weak D match, TRBD1 (5 bases). The CDR3 runs to 13 residues. V dropped 7 bases and J dropped 0 bases, with 10 bases sitting between them. Per germline, CDR1 SQVTM and CDR2 ANQGSEA.

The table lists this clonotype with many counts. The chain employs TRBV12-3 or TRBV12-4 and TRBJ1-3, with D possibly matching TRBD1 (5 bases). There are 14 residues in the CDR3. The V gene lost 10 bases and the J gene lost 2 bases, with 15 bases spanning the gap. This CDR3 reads CANPDTATGNTIYF. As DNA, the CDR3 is TGTGCCAACCCGGACACCGCGACTGGAAACACCATATATTTT.

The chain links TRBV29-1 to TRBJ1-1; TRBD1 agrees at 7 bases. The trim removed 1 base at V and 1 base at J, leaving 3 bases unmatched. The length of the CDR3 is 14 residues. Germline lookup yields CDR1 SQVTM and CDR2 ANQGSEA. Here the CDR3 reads CSVEVGTANTEAFF. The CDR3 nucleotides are TGCAGCGTTGAAGTTGGGACAGCGAACACTGAAGCTTTCTTT.

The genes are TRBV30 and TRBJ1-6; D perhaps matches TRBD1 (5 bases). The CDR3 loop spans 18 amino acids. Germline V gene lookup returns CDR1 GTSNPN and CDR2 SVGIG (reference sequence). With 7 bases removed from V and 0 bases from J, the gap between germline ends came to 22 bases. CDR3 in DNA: TGTGCCTACCGCGGGAGACCGGGGACGAGCTCCTATAATTCACCCCTCCACTTT. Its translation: CAYRGRPGTSSYNSPLHF.

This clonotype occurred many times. This CDR3 is CSVEDPPSGNADTQYF. The CDR3 coding sequence is TGCAGCGTTGAAGATCCGCCTAGCGGGAATGCAGATACGCAGTATTTT. J is TRBJ2-3 and V is TRBV29-1; 9 bases are shared with TRBD2. V was clipped by 0 bases and J by 4 bases; unmatched bases: 8. Per germline, CDR1 SQVTM and CDR2 ANQGSEA. The CDR3 runs to 16 residues.

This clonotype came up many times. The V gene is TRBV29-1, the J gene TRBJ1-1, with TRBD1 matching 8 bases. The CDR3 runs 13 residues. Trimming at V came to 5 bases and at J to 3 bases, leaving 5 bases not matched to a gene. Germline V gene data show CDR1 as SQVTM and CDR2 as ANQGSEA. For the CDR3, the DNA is TGCAGCGTTCTGGACAGGGTTGACACTGAAGCTTTCTTT. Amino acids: CSVLDRVDTEAFF.

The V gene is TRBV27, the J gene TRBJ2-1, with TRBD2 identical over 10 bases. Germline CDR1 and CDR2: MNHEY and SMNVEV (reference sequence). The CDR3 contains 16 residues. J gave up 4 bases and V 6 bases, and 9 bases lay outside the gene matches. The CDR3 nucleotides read TGTGCCAGCAGGTCCCCGCTAGCGGGAGTTTACAATGAGCAGTTCTTC. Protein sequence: CASRSPLAGVYNEQFF.

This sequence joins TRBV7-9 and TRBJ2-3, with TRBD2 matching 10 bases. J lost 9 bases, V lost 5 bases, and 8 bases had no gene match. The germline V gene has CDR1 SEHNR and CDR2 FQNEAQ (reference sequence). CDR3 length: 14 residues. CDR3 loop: CASSKPSGRLTQYF. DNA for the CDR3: TGTGCCAGCAGCAAACCTAGCGGGAGATTGACGCAGTATTTT.

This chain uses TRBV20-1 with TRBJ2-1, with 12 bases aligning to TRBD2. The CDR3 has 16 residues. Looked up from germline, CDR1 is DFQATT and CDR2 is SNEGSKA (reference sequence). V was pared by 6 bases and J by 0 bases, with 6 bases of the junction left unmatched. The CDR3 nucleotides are TGCAGTGCATCGGGACTAGCGGGCTTCTCCTACAATGAGCAGTTCTTC. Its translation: CSASGLAGFSYNEQFF.

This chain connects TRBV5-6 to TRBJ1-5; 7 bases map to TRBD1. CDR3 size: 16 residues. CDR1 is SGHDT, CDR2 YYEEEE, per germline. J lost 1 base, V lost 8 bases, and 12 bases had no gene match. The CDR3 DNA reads TGTGCCAGGAACAACCAGGGGGAGAGGAGCAATCAGCCCCAGCATTTT. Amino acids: CARNNQGERSNQPQHF.

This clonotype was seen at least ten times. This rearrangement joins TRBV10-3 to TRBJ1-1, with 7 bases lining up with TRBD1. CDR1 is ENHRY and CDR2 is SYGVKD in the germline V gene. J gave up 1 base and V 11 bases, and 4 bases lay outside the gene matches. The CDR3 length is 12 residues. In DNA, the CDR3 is TGTGCCGCCCGACAGGGGAACACTGAAGCTTTCTTT. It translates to CAARQGNTEAFF.

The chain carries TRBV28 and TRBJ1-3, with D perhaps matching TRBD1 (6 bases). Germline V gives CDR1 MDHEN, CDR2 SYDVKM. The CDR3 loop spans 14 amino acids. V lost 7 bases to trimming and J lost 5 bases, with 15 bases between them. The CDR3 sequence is CASKDSSIRNTIYF. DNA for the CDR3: TGTGCCAGCAAGGACAGCTCCATTAGAAACACCATATATTTT.

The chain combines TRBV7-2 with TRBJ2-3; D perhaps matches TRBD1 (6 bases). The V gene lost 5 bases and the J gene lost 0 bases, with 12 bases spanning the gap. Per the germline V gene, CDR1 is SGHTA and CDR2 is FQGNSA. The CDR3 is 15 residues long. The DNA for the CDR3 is TGTGCCAGCAGCCCTGGGACATTAAGCACAGATACGCAGTATTTT. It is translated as CASSPGTLSTDTQYF.

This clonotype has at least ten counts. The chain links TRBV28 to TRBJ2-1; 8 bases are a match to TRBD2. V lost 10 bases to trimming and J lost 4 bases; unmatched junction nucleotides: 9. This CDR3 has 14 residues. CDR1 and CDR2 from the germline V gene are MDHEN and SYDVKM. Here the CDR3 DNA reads TGTGCCACCCCCCGAGTAGCGGGGTACAATGAGCAGTTCTTC. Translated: CATPRVAGYNEQFF.

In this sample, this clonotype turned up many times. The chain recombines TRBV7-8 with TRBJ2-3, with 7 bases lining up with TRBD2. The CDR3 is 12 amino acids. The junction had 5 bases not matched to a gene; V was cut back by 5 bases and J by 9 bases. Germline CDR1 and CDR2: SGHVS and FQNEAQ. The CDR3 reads CASSKPRGTQYF. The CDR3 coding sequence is TGTGCCAGCAGCAAGCCGCGGGGGACGCAGTATTTT. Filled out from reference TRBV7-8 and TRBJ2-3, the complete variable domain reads GAGVSQSPRYKVAKRGQDVALRCDPISGHVSLFWYQQALGQGPEFLTYFQNEAQLDKSGLPSDRFFAERPEGSVSTLKIQRTQQEDSAVYLCASSKPRGTQYFGPGTRLTVL.

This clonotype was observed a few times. CDR3 DNA sequence: TGTGCCAGCAGCTTAGCGACAGGGGTCGGCGAGACCCAGTACTTC. Amino acid sequence: CASSLATGVGETQYF. The chain joins TRBV7-8 to TRBJ2-5; 8 bases are shared with TRBD1. This CDR3 contains 15 residues. Unmatched junction bases numbered 5, after V lost 0 bases and J lost 5 bases. Germline V gene lookup returns CDR1 SGHVS and CDR2 FQNEAQ.

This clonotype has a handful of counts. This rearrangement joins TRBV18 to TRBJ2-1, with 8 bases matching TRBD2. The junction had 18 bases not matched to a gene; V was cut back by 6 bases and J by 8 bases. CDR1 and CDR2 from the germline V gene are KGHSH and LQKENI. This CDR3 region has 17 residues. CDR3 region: CASSPPSREGLLYEQFF. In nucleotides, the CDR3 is TGTGCCAGCTCCCCTCCTTCCCGGGAGGGCCTTTTGTATGAGCAGTTCTTC.

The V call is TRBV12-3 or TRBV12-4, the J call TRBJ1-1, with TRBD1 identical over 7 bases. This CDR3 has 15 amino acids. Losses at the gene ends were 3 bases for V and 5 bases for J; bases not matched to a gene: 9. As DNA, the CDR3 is TGTGCCAGCAGTTTTTGGCAGGGGGGTTTAACTGAAGCTTTCTTT. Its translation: CASSFWQGGLTEAFF.

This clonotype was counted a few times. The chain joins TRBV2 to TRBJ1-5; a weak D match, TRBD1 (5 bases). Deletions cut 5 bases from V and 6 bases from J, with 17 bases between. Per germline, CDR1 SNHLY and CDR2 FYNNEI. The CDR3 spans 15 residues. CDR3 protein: CASSSQGSLGQPQHF. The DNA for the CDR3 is TGTGCCAGCAGTTCTCAGGGTTCGCTGGGTCAGCCCCAGCATTTT.

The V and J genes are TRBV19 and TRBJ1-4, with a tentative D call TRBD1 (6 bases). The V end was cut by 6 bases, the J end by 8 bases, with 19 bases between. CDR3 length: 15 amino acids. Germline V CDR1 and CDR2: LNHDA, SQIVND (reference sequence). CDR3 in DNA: TGTGCCAGTAGCCCGCGGACAGCATTTGGGGAAAAACTGTTTTTT. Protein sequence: CASSPRTAFGEKLFF.

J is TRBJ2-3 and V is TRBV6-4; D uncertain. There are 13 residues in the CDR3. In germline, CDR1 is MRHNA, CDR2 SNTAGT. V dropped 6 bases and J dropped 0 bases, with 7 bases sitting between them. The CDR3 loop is CASRAESTDTQYF. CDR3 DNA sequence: TGTGCCAGCAGGGCTGAGAGCACAGATACGCAGTATTTT.